This T cell receptor beta chain emerged from a study of blood T cell repertoires in COVID-19. Sequencing was performed with immunoSEQ multiplex PCR; in TCRdb, only in-frame clones are kept and a portion is missing. The table lists fewer than 90,000 clones, about 95% of them singletons. This clone was observed once. Germline values: CDR1 SGHTA, CDR2 FQGNSA. The CDR3 sequence is 16 residues long. V was clipped by 5 bases and J by 0 bases, with 14 bases between them. This chain links TRBV7-2 with TRBJ1-5; the D is unclear. The TCR was taken from a human donor with active COVID-19. The donor label of this sample is uncertain. Sequencing was carried out using peripheral blood. Written as DNA, the CDR3 is TGTGCCAGCAGCCTGGGCACCGGGAATAGCAATCAGCCCCAGCATTTT. This sequence encodes CASSLGTGNSNQPQHF.